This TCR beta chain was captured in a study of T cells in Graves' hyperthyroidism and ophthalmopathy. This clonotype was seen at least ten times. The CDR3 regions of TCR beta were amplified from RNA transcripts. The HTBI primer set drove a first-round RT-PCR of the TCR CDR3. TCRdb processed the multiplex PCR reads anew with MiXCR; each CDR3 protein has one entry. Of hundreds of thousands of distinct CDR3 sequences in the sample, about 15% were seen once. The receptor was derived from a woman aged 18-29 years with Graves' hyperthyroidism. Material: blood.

CDR3 residues: CASSEPGEIGQPQHF. DNA for the CDR3: TGTGCCAGCAGTGAGCCAGGGGAAATCGGTCAGCCCCAGCATTTT. V usage is TRBV2 and J usage is TRBJ1-5; D may be TRBD1 (6 bases). Trimming removed 3 bases from V and 6 bases from J, with 15 bases in between. This CDR3 spans 15 amino acids. Looked up from germline, CDR1 is SNHLY and CDR2 is FYNNEI.